This T cell receptor beta chain was captured by sequencing in a study of response to subunit inactivated influenza vaccine. TCRdb reprocessed the RT-PCR reads via MiXCR and lists one record per CDR3 protein. The sample holds about 570,000 distinct CDR3 sequences, over 9% seen once. The length of the CDR3 is 13 residues. V shed 5 bases, J shed 3 bases, and the junction held 6 bases outside the gene matches. Germline V gene lookup returns CDR1 SQVTM and CDR2 ANQGSEA. The same specimen was also included in a second study, on T cells expressing NK-cell markers. As that report states: Synthesis of TCR beta cDNA relied on 5'RACE template switching carrying UMIs. There were seven HCMV-seropositive donors and one seronegative donor among the eight sequenced. An anti-gamma-delta TCR antibody confined sorting to alpha-beta TCR T cells across several of the experiments. In a handful of donors, dominant CD3+CD56+NKG2C+ clonotypes ranked among the top 10 CD8+ clonotypes.

The sample here was PBMCs from blood, taken on the day of vaccination. The clonotype was recovered from a man aged 45-65 years who received an inactivated influenza vaccine. V gene TRBV29-1 combines with J gene TRBJ1-2, with 7 bases aligning to TRBD1. This chain's CDR3 is CSVYGTDYYGYTF. The CDR3 nucleotides read TGCAGCGTTTATGGGACAGATTACTATGGCTACACCTTC. Filled out from reference TRBV29-1 and TRBJ1-2, the complete variable domain reads SAVISQKPSRDICQRGTSLTIQCQVDSQVTMMFWYRQQPGQSLTLIATANQGSEATYESGFVIDKFPISRPNLTFSTLTVSNMSPEDSSIYLCSVYGTDYYGYTFGSGTRLTVV.